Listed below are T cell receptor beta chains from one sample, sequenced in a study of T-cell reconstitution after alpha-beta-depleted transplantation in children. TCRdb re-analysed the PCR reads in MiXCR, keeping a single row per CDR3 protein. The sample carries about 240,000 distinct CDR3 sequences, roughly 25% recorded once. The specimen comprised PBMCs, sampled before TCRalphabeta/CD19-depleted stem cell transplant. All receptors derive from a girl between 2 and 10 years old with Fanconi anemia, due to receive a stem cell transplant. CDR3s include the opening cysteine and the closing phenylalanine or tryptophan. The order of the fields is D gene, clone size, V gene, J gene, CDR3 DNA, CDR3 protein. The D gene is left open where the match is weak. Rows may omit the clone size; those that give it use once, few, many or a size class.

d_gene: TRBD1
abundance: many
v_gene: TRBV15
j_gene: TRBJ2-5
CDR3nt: TGTGCCACCAGCAGAGCGACAGGGGGAGGAGAGACCCAGTACTTC
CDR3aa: CATSRATGGGETQYF

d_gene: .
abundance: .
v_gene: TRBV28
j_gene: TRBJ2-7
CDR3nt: TGTGCCAGCAGCCTGAACTGGGAGGCTAGGCCCTCCTACGAGCAGTACTTC
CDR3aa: CASSLNWEARPSYEQYF

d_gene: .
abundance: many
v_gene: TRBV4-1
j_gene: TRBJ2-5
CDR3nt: TGCGCCAGCAGCCAAGACGGTACAGGACTCCAAGAGACCCAGTACTTC
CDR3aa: CASSQDGTGLQETQYF

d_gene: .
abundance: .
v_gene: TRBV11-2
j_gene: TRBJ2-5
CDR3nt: TGTGCCAGCAGCTTTCAGGGAGAGACCCAGTACTTC
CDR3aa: CASSFQGETQYF

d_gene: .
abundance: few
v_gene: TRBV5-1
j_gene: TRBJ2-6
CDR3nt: TGCGCCAGCACCATCTCCGGCGACCTGACTTTC
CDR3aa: CASTISGDLTF

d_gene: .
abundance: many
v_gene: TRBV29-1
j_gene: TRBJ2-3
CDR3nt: TGCAGCGTCCAACGAGGGACAGATACGCAGTATTTT
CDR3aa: CSVQRGTDTQYF

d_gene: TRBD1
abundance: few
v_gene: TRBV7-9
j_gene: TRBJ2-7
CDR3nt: TGTGCCAGCAGCTTAGCGACAGGGGGCTACGAGCAGTACTTC
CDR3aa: CASSLATGGYEQYF

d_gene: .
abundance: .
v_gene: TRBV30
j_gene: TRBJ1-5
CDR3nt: TGTGCCTGGAGTGTATCGAGGGGCCAGCCCCAGCATTTT
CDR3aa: CAWSVSRGQPQHF

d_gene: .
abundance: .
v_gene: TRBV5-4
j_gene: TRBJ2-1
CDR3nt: TGTGCCATGAGCTTGGGGGCCAGTAATGAGCAGTTCTTC
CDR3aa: CAMSLGASNEQFF

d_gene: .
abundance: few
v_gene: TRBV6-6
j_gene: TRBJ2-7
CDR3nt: TGTGCCAGCAGTCCCAGCGTGGGGGAGCAGTACTTC
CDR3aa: CASSPSVGEQYF

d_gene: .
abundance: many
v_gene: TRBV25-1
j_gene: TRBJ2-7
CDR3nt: TGTGCCAGCAGTGAATGGGGGTCATACGAGCAGTACTTC
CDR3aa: CASSEWGSYEQYF

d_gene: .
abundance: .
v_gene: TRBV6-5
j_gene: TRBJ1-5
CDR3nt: TGTGCCAGCAGTTACTCGGGGCACAGCAATCAGCCCCAGCATTTT
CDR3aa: CASSYSGHSNQPQHF

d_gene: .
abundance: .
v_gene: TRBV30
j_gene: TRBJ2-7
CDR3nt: TGTGCCTGGAGGGGGTCTTACGAGCAGTACTTC
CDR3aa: CAWRGSYEQYF

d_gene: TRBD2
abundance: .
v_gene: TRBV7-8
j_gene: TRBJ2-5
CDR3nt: TGTGCCAGCAGCTTAAGGACCCGACTAGCGGAGTACCAAGAGACCCAGTACTTC
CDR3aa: CASSLRTRLAEYQETQYF

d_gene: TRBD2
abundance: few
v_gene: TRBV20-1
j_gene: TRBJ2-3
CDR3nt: TGCAGTGCTCCCGATGCGGGAGTGATCGATACGCAGTATTTT
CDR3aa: CSAPDAGVIDTQYF

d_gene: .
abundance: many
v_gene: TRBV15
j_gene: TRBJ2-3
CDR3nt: TGTGCCACCAGCAGAGAGGTGCTCGGTACGCAGTATTTT
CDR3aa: CATSREVLGTQYF

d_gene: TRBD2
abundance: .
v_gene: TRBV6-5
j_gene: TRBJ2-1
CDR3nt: TGTGCCAGCAGTTCGCGGGGGGCCTCCTACAATGAGCAGTTCTTC
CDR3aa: CASSSRGASYNEQFF

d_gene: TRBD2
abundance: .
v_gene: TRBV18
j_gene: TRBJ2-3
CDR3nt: TGTGCCAGCTCACTTCAAAGGCGACTAGCGGGAGAGACAGATACGCAGTATTTT
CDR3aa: CASSLQRRLAGETDTQYF

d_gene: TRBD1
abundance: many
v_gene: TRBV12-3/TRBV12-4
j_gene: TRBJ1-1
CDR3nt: TGTGCCAGCAGTTTAGTGGGACAGGGAGCAACTGAAGCTTTCTTT
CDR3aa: CASSLVGQGATEAFF

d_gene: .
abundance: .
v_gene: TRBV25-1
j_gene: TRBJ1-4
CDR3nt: TGTGCCAGCAGTGCTTGGACGAGGGGTGAAAAACTGTTTTTT
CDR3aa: CASSAWTRGEKLFF

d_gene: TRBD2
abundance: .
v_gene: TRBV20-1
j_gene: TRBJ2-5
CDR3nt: TGCAGTGCTATTGGGACTAGTGAGACCCAGTACTTC
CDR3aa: CSAIGTSETQYF

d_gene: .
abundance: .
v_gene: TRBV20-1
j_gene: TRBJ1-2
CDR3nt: TGCAGTGCCCAAAGATCAGGGGCGAACTATGGCTACACCTTC
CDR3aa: CSAQRSGANYGYTF

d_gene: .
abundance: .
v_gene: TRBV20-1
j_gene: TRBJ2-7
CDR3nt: TGCAGTGCTTCAATTCACAGGAGCTACGAGCAGTACTTC
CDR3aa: CSASIHRSYEQYF

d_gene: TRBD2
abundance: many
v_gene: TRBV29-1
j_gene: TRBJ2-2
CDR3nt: TGCAGCGGTAGCGGGCCGAACACCGGGGAGCTGTTTTTT
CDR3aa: CSGSGPNTGELFF

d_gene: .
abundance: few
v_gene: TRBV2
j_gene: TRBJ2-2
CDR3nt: TGTGCCAGCAGACAGGGCTTCCTACCGAACACCGGGGAGCTGTTTTTT
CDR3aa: CASRQGFLPNTGELFF

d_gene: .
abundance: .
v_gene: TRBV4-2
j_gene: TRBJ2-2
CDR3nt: TGTGCCAGCAGCCCGATCTCCGGGGAGCTGTTTTTT
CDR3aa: CASSPISGELFF

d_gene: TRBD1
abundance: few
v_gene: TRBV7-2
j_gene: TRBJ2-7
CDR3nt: TGTGCCAGCAGCTTTCTAGGGACAGGCCACTACGAGCAGTACTTC
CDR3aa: CASSFLGTGHYEQYF

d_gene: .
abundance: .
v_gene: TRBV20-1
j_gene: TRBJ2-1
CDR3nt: TGCAGTGCAAATAACAGGGGTCCGGGAGTACAATCCCCAACTACCTACAATGAGCAGTTCTTC
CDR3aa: CSANNRGPGVQSPTTYNEQFF

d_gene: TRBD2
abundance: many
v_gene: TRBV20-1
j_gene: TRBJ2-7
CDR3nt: TGCAGTGCTAGAGATATATGGACTAGCGGATTCTACGAGCAGTACTTC
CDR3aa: CSARDIWTSGFYEQYF

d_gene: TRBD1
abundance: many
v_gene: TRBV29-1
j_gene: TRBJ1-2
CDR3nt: TGCAGCGTTGTGACAGGGAGGATAAGTGGCTACACCTTC
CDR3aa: CSVVTGRISGYTF

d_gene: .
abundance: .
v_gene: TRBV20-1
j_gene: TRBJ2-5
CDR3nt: TGCAGTGCTTACAGGAGGATTAATCAAGAGACCCAGTACTTC
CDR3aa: CSAYRRINQETQYF

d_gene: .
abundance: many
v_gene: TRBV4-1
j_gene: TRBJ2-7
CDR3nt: TGCGCCAGCAGCCAAGTTTTTGGTGTAGAGGGACTCCCGTACGAGCAGTACTTC
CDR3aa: CASSQVFGVEGLPYEQYF

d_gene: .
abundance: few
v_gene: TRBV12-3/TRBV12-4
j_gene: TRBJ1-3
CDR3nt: TGTGCCAGCAGTTTTTCTAGCTCTGGAAACACCATATATTTT
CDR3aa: CASSFSSSGNTIYF

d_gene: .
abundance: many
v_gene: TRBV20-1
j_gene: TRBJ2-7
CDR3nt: TGCAGTGCTCAGACCAGCAGCGGTACATACTACGAGCAGTACTTC
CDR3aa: CSAQTSSGTYYEQYF

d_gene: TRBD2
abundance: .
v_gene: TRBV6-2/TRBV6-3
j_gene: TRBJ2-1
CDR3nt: TGTGCCAGCAGTTACTCGATCGGGGGGACCGACAATGAGCAGTTCTTC
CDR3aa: CASSYSIGGTDNEQFF

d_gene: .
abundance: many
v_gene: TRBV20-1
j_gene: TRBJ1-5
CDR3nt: TGCAGTGCCCGCCGACAGTACAATCAGCCCCAGCATTTT
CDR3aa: CSARRQYNQPQHF